This passage covers 10 T cell receptor beta chains from one sample sequenced in a study of STAT5B mutations in CD4+ large granular lymphocyte leukemia. Assay: immunoSEQ multiplex PCR; the TCRdb copy retains only in-frame clones and omits some. Found here are about 30,000 clones, roughly 77% of them singletons; the top ten hold about 2.1%. Sequenced material: CD4+ T cells from blood buffy coats. The receptors here all came from a human donor in good health.

CDR3 nucleotides: TGTGCCAGCAGTGCCGGGGGGGGAGATACGCAGTATTTT. Protein sequence: CASSAGGGDTQYF. The chain uses TRBV27 and TRBJ2-3; TRBD2 matches 8 bases. Germline assignment: CDR1 MNHEY and CDR2 SMNVEV (reference sequence). This CDR3 is 13 amino acids long. After removal of 5 bases from V and 5 bases from J, the junction contained 3 bases not matched to a gene.

The chain has TRBV6-1 and TRBJ2-1; TRBD2 matches 12 bases. The CDR3 contains 14 residues. Germline assignment: CDR1 MNHNS and CDR2 SASEGT. The V and J ends lost 10 bases and 7 bases, in that order; junction bases with no gene match: 8. The CDR3 DNA is TGTGCCACTGCACTAGCGGGAGGCGGGAATGAGCAGTTCTTC. The encoded protein is CATALAGGGNEQFF.

V usage is TRBV6-5 and J usage is TRBJ2-1, with 8 bases aligning to TRBD2. V lost 2 bases and J lost 10; bases outside the gene matches: 10. Germline assignment: CDR1 MNHEY and CDR2 SVGAGI. This CDR3 comprises 15 residues. The CDR3 coding sequence is TGTGCCAGCAGTTACGACGGGAGGGCCGGAAAAGAGCAGTTCTTC. Amino acid sequence: CASSYDGRAGKEQFF.

J is TRBJ2-7 and V is TRBV7-2; D not resolved. CDR1 and CDR2 (germline): SGHTA, FQGNSA. This CDR3 has 11 amino acids. V lost 2 bases and J 3 bases, leaving 2 bases between the germline ends. The CDR3: CASSLIYEQYF. CDR3 sequence (DNA): TGTGCCAGCAGCTTAATCTACGAGCAGTACTTC.

This rearrangement joins TRBV29-1 to TRBJ1-3; possibly TRBD1 for D (6 bases). The V end was cut by 7 bases, the J end by 1 base, with 8 bases between. The CDR3 runs to 12 residues. Germline assignment: CDR1 SQVTM and CDR2 ANQGSEA. The CDR3 DNA sequence: TGCAGCGCTCAGGGGTCTGGAAACACCATATATTTT. It codes for CSAQGSGNTIYF.

CDR3 nucleotides: TGTGCCAGCAGTTCCGGACTAGCGGGACCGTACTTC. This sequence encodes CASSSGLAGPYF. The chain uses TRBV28 and TRBJ2-7, with 12 bases fitting TRBD2. The germline CDR1 and CDR2 sequences are MDHEN and SYDVKM. With V trimmed by 4 bases and J by 12 bases, 4 bases remained unmatched. The CDR3 runs to 12 residues. Combining the CDR3 with reference TRBV28 and TRBJ2-7 gives the whole variable domain DVKVTQSSRYLVKRTGEKVFLECVQDMDHENMFWYRQDPGLGLRLIYFSYDVKMKEKGDIPEGYSVSREKKERFSLILESASTNQTSMYLCASSSGLAGPYFGPGTRLTVT.

The CDR3 region is CASSMLAGGTDTQYF. Here the CDR3 DNA reads TGTGCCAGTAGTATGCTAGCGGGAGGCACAGATACGCAGTATTTT. The chain couples TRBV19 to TRBJ2-3; 10 nucleotides agree with TRBD2. CDR1 and CDR2 from the germline V gene are LNHDA and SQIVND (reference sequence). V lost 3 bases, J lost 1 base, and 1 base stayed unmatched. The CDR3 consists of 15 residues.

This clone was seen just once. As DNA, the CDR3 is TGTGCCAGCAGCCGTCAGCGGGGGTTTCCCTACGAGCAGTACTTC. It yields the protein CASSRQRGFPYEQYF. This chain uses TRBV13 with TRBJ2-7, with 8 bases lining up with TRBD2. This CDR3 contains 15 residues. V dropped 5 bases and J dropped 2; count of bases not matched to a gene: 8. The germline CDR1 and CDR2 sequences are PRHDT and FYEKMQ (reference sequence).

The CDR3 spells CASSSPPVHEQYF. The CDR3 region has the DNA TGTGCCAGCAGTTCCCCCCCAGTCCACGAGCAGTACTTC. The rearrangement links TRBV28 to TRBJ2-7; the D is unclear. Looked up from germline, CDR1 is MDHEN and CDR2 is SYDVKM. V dropped 4 bases and J dropped 5 bases, with 12 bases sitting between them. The CDR3 runs 13 residues.

This clone came up once. The chain links TRBV6-5 to TRBJ1-1; a weak D match, TRBD1 (6 bases). The CDR3 has 15 amino acids. From germline, CDR1 is MNHEY and CDR2 SVGAGI. Trimming pared 6 bases from V and 5 bases from J, leaving 19 bases between. The CDR3 region has the DNA TGTGCCAGCAGGATCCACAGGGCCAGTGGGACTGAAGCTTTCTTT. Protein sequence: CASRIHRASGTEAFF.